The 7 T cell receptor beta chains presented below share a single source sample, sequenced in a study of T cell repertoires in cytomegalovirus infection. TCRdb itself ran the reads through MiXCR, one entry per CDR3 protein. The sample lists around 530,000 distinct CDR3 sequences; more than 20% were seen once. Input material: PBMCs. Receptors originate from a human donor in good health (CMV status not recorded). Some clones in this sample may be carry-over from other donors' samples.

The chain has TRBV6-2 or TRBV6-3 and TRBJ2-3; 8 nucleotides align to TRBD2. The CDR3 is 19 amino acids. In germline, CDR1 is MNHEY, CDR2 SVGEGT. Trimming took 0 bases from V and 5 from J; bases not matched to a gene: 16. CDR3 loop: CASSYSISFSGRRGDTQYF. The CDR3 region has the DNA TGTGCCAGCAGTTACTCGATTAGTTTCAGCGGGAGACGGGGAGATACGCAGTATTTT.

This clonotype was seen only a few times. J is TRBJ1-2 and V is TRBV29-1; TRBD1 matches 7 bases. Germline lookup yields CDR1 SQVTM and CDR2 ANQGSEA. The junction had 12 bases not matched to a gene; V was cut back by 2 bases and J by 0 bases. The CDR3 covers 17 residues. CDR3 in DNA: TGCAGCGTTGAACGTGACAGGGAGGGAATCTCTAACTATGGCTACACCTTC. Encoded protein: CSVERDREGISNYGYTF.

Ten or more counts support this clonotype. The chain recombines TRBV7-2 with TRBJ2-3; 9 bases match TRBD2. Germline CDR1 is SGHTA and CDR2 is FQGNSA. This CDR3 comprises 16 residues. V lost 3 bases, J lost 4 bases, and 8 bases stayed unmatched. CDR3 in amino acids: CASSFSGSRTSDTQYF. The CDR3 bases are TGTGCCAGCAGCTTTAGCGGGAGTCGTACATCAGATACGCAGTATTTT.

This sequence joins TRBV7-2 and TRBJ2-1, with D unresolved. The length of the CDR3 is 14 residues. Germline V gene data show CDR1 as SGHTA and CDR2 as FQGNSA. V lost 2 bases and J 8 bases, leaving 13 bases between the germline ends. This CDR3 is CASSLRHRSDEQFF. DNA for the CDR3: TGTGCCAGCAGCTTAAGGCATAGGAGCGATGAGCAGTTCTTC.

The V call is TRBV27, the J call TRBJ1-1; TRBD1 is a possible D gene (5 bases). Germline CDR1 reads MNHEY; CDR2 reads SMNVEV (reference sequence). The CDR3 totals 13 residues. With 7 bases removed from V and 6 bases from J, the gap between germline ends came to 15 bases. The CDR3 spells CASTPRGTSEAFF. CDR3 nucleotide sequence: TGTGCCAGCACCCCCCGGGGGACCTCTGAAGCTTTCTTT.

The chain is built from TRBV25-1 and TRBJ2-3; the match to TRBD1 covers 7 bases. Germline CDR1 reads MGHDK; CDR2 reads SYGVNS. Losses at the gene ends were 0 bases for V and 1 base for J; bases not matched to a gene: 13. The CDR3 loop spans 19 amino acids. The CDR3 coding sequence is TGTGCCAGCAGTGAATATAACAGGGGTTATTTCGTTCGCACAGATACGCAGTATTTT. It translates to CASSEYNRGYFVRTDTQYF. The whole variable domain, remainder taken from reference TRBV25-1 and TRBJ2-3, is EADIYQTPRYLVIGTGKKITLECSQTMGHDKMYWYQQDPGMELHLIHYSYGVNSTEKGDLSSESTVSRIRTEHFPLTLESARPSHTSQYLCASSEYNRGYFVRTDTQYFGPGTRLTVL.

This clonotype was recorded many times. V gene TRBV6-2 or TRBV6-3 combines with J gene TRBJ2-1, with TRBD2 identical over 10 bases. The ends lost 5 bases at V and 2 bases at J; junction bases unmatched: 9. The CDR3 loop spans 17 amino acids. Germline V gives CDR1 MNHEY, CDR2 SVGEGT. The CDR3 DNA follows: TGTGCCAGCAGTCCCCTCCTAGCGGGAGTCACCTACAATGAGCAGTTCTTC. Translated, it gives CASSPLLAGVTYNEQFF.